What follows describes a single TCR beta chain. Its count unrecorded, this clonotype is medium-sized (0.01 to 0.1%) by frequency. No cognate antigen has been identified for it. Library preparation employed 10x single-cell sequencing. 10X Genomics single-cell V(D)J and 5' gene-expression libraries were used to profile CSF cells. An Illumina NextSeq550 was used to sequence CSF single-cell TCR libraries. On the study's bioinformatics: V(D)J reads were aligned to the vdj-GRCh38 alts ensemble 2.0.0 reference and processed with the Cell Ranger vdj pipeline. Clonotypes were defined as cell barcodes sharing the same set of productive CDR3 nucleotide sequences. To link clonality with transcriptional profiles, clonotype information was incorporated into Seurat v3.0 gene-expression metadata. Exclusion was applied to CSF cells with more than 1,800 genes, more than 7,500 UMIs or more than 10% mitochondrial reads. To identify TCRs with known antigen specificity, CDR3-beta sequences were compared against VDJdb. Clone sharing was examined by network analysis using the R package qgraph, in which only TCRs with complete alpha and beta chains were included. TCRdb reprocessed the reads, so every CDR3 protein sequence counts as one entry and DNA is not shown. It is TCRdb's table, rather than the study itself, that gives the V and J calls and clone size. The sample table includes over a thousand distinct CDR3 sequences. The ten largest clonotypes hold around 8.3% of the sample.

This entry belongs to a study of CD8 T cells in cerebrospinal fluid in Alzheimer's disease (dated by TCRdb to about 2020). As for the study more broadly: The study used two single-cell methods, plate-based nested PCR sequencing and droplet-based sequencing, to evaluate clonal expansion of CSF T cells. The study examined whether cerebrospinal fluid from healthy elderly individuals and from patients with neurodegenerative disease contained clonally expanded T cells. The droplet-based CSF comparison of patients and controls included 9 healthy controls (10,876 cells) and 9 patients with MCI or Alzheimer's disease (10,391 cells). CSF gene-expression analysis, which included Parkinson's disease patients, covered about two dozen samples in total. On the study overall, not on this receptor specifically: The largest CSF clone made up a higher percentage of TCRs in patients with MCI or Alzheimer's disease than in controls. It was cautioned by the authors that a causal link between EBV and Alzheimer's disease is not established by the detection of EBV-specific TCRs in CSF. The EBV-specific clones were neither the most highly expanded clones nor enriched among patients. Only samples with detectable clones (approximately 11 healthy, 5 MCI, 5 AD, 6 PD) were included in the overall clonality comparison. When the data were pooled, 4 of 6 Alzheimer's patients but only 1 of 10 healthy subjects had a highly expanded clone, defined as one making up at least 3% of TCRs.

All participants were free of acute infectious disease and in good physical condition. Biomarkers including neurofilament, amyloid-beta and tau were used to confirm neurodegeneration in the patients. For droplet-based sequencing, live CSF cells were sorted using a live/dead marker. CSF was obtained by lumbar puncture, and immune cells were pelleted by centrifugation at 300g. CSF samples were checked for red blood cells, and any sample contaminated with blood was excluded. CSF cells were cryopreserved in freezing medium, frozen overnight at -80 °C, and then stored in liquid nitrogen. CSF samples were stored for less than seven months before analysis. The CDR1 and CDR2 encoded by the germline V gene are MNHEY and SVGAGI. Measured from the cysteine to the phenylalanine, the CDR3 is 12 residues long. No DNA is recorded.

Rearrangement joined TRBV6-5 to TRBJ2-5. The source is a human donor with Alzheimer's disease. Specimen: cerebrospinal fluid. The CDR3 reads as follows: CASSLVGETQYF.